This TCR beta chain was sequenced during a study of T-cell memory formation after mild COVID-19. Study-level points and caveats: Contracting CD4+ clones sat mainly in CM and EM; CD8+ in EMRA. Researchers found some responding clones in pre-infection memory, a sign that cross-reactive memory joined. Clones contracting over day 15 to 85 were CD4/CD8 balanced, with later expanders leaning CD4+.

A single record per CDR3 protein comes from TCRdb applying MiXCR to the 5' RACE reads. The sample carries under 550,000 distinct CDR3 sequences, approximately 18% recorded once. Worth noting for this clonotype: Its matching antigen is unknown.

With 8 bases removed from V and 9 bases from J, the gap between germline ends came to 20 bases. The CDR3 contains 14 residues. In germline, CDR1 is MNHEY, CDR2 SVGEGT. The TCR was taken from a young man who had mild COVID-19 (a few samples of this study predate the infection). Cell type and time point are not known. The sample taken for sequencing was PBMCs or a T cell subset sorted from them (not recorded which). This chain links TRBV6-2 or TRBV6-3 with TRBJ2-1; tentative D call: TRBD1 (6 bases). Here the CDR3 DNA reads TGTGCCAGCTTCGGACAGTCCACCCCGAGTGAGCAGTTCTTC. Residues: CASFGQSTPSEQFF.